Below, 25 T cell receptor beta chains from the same sample are listed, as sequenced in a study of shared clonotypes between healthy human individuals. CD8 cells classed as naive were CD45RO-negative and positively selected for CCR7, excluding terminally differentiated effector memory CD45RA+ cells. The table came from immunoSEQ multiplex PCR; TCRdb's copy has only in-frame clones and leaves some out. The sample consists of roughly 650,000 clones, about 96% of them appearing once. Sequenced input: naive CD8+ T cells sorted from blood. The receptors shown here come from a woman under 40 in good health.

The chain recombines TRBV5-1 with TRBJ2-2; 7 bases fit TRBD2. V shed 1 base, J shed 5 bases, and the junction held 11 bases outside the gene matches. The length of the CDR3 is 17 residues. Per the germline V gene, CDR1 is SGHRS and CDR2 is YFSETQ. The CDR3 DNA sequence: TGCGCCAGCAGCTTGAAACCCGGCGGGAGTGGAACCGGGGAGCTGTTTTTT. It specifies CASSLKPGGSGTGELFF.

V usage is TRBV11-2 and J usage is TRBJ2-7; the D is unclear. Trimming pared 1 base from V and 0 bases from J, leaving 10 bases between. The CDR3 spans 15 residues. CDR1 is SGHAT, CDR2 FQNNGV, per germline. The DNA of the CDR3 is TGTGCCAGCAGCTTAGGAGCTAGAGGCTCCTACGAGCAGTACTTC. This encodes CASSLGARGSYEQYF. Full variable domain (outside the CDR3, taken from reference TRBV11-2 and TRBJ2-7): EAGVAQSPRYKIIEKRQSVAFWCNPISGHATLYWYQQILGQGPKLLIQFQNNGVVDDSQLPKDRFSAERLKGVDSTLKIQPAKLEDSAVYLCASSLGARGSYEQYFGPGTRLTVT.

The rearrangement uses TRBV11-3 and TRBJ2-1; tentatively, D is TRBD1 (6 bases). The CDR3 is made up of 16 amino acids. The V end was cut by 2 bases, the J end by 3 bases, with 14 bases between. The germline V gene encodes CDR1 SGHNT and CDR2 YENEEA. The CDR3 nucleotides read TGTGCCAGCAGCTTATCAACGGGACAACTCTACAATGAGCAGTTCTTC. Translating gives CASSLSTGQLYNEQFF.

This chain uses TRBV27 with TRBJ2-1; 9 bases are a match to TRBD2. This CDR3 has 16 amino acids. With V trimmed by 5 bases and J by 0 bases, 5 bases remained unmatched. Germline assignment: CDR1 MNHEY and CDR2 SMNVEV (reference sequence). CDR3 amino acids: CASSPMREGSYNEQFF. The CDR3 nucleotides read TGTGCCAGCAGTCCCATGCGGGAGGGCTCCTACAATGAGCAGTTCTTC.

The chain links TRBV9 to TRBJ2-2, with 8 nucleotides matching TRBD2. The CDR3 contains 18 residues. The trim removed 1 base at V and 3 bases at J, leaving 11 bases unmatched. CDR1 and CDR2 from the germline V gene are SGDLS and YYNGEE. The DNA of the CDR3 is TGTGCCAGCAGCGTATTTAGAGCGGGAGAGGGGGACACCGGGGAGCTGTTTTTT. Its protein is CASSVFRAGEGDTGELFF.

The CDR3 here is CASLDRTGDNYGYTF. In nucleotides, the CDR3 is TGTGCCAGCCTGGACCGGACAGGTGACAACTATGGCTACACCTTC. The gene calls are TRBV2 and TRBJ1-2, with 7 positions matching TRBD1. Trimming took 8 bases from V and 2 from J; bases not matched to a gene: 11. Germline values: CDR1 SNHLY, CDR2 FYNNEI. The CDR3 extends over 15 amino acids.

About this clone itself: Other DNA sequences in this specimen translate into the identical CDR3. This CDR3 is CASSIVPGTYNEQFF. The CDR3 DNA sequence: TGTGCCAGTAGTATCGTTCCGGGGACGTACAATGAGCAGTTCTTC. This sequence joins TRBV19 and TRBJ2-1; D is perhaps TRBD1 or TRBD2 (5 bases each). The CDR3 loop spans 15 amino acids. CDR1 and CDR2 (germline): LNHDA, SQIVND (reference sequence). The V gene lost 3 bases and the J gene lost 4 bases, with 13 bases spanning the gap.

The chain couples TRBV13 to TRBJ2-2; D might be TRBD2 (5 bases). This CDR3 has 17 residues. Germline assignment: CDR1 PRHDT and CDR2 FYEKMQ (reference sequence). Trimming stripped 4 bases from V and 4 bases from J, with 19 bases between. CDR3 loop: CASSYISSEGLTGELFF. The CDR3 DNA is TGTGCCAGCAGCTACATCAGCTCCGAGGGCCTCACCGGGGAGCTGTTTTTT.

Remarks on this clone: The sample holds other DNA sequences that translate to the same CDR3. This chain links TRBV20-1 with TRBJ2-7; D call uncertain. The ends were cut back, 4 bases at V and 3 bases at J, with 4 bases in the middle. Germline V gene data show CDR1 as DFQATT and CDR2 as SNEGSKA (reference sequence). The CDR3 consists of 10 residues. CDR3 sequence reads: CSAIDYEQYF. Here the CDR3 DNA reads TGCAGTGCTATAGACTACGAGCAGTACTTC.

The chain carries TRBV13 and TRBJ2-2; D perhaps matches TRBD2 (5 bases). Trimming removed 5 bases at V and 10 bases at J, with 11 bases between. From germline, CDR1 is PRHDT and CDR2 FYEKMQ (reference sequence). The CDR3 is 12 amino acids. The DNA for the CDR3 is TGTGCCAGCAGCGTAGACGGGGTGGAGCTGTTTTTT. It translates to CASSVDGVELFF.

A note on this clone: Other nucleotide sequences in the sample specify the same CDR3. The chain recombines TRBV9 with TRBJ2-7; D is perhaps TRBD1 or TRBD2 (5 bases each). Germline-derived CDR1 and CDR2 are SGDLS and YYNGEE. The CDR3 spans 14 residues. V lost 2 bases to trimming and J lost 2 bases, with 11 bases between them. CDR3 loop: CASSVGTGTYEQYF. CDR3 nucleotide sequence: TGTGCCAGCAGCGTCGGGACGGGGACCTACGAGCAGTACTTC.

The rearrangement joins TRBV7-9 to TRBJ2-1, with D possibly being TRBD1 (6 bases). Germline V lookup: CDR1 SEHNR, CDR2 FQNEAQ (reference sequence). This CDR3 has 12 amino acids. V lost 0 bases to trimming and J lost 10 bases, with 7 bases between them. The CDR3 sequence: CASSLADREQFF. DNA of the CDR3: TGTGCCAGCAGCTTAGCTGACAGGGAGCAGTTCTTC.

The chain joins TRBV4-1 to TRBJ2-7; D remains unclear. The CDR3 is made up of 14 amino acids. Germline CDR1 reads MGHRA; CDR2 reads YSYEKL. V was cut by 2 bases and J by 3 bases, with 11 bases left in between. This chain's CDR3 is CASSQSLLIYEQYF. The CDR3 bases are TGCGCCAGCAGCCAAAGCCTGTTGATCTACGAGCAGTACTTC.

The chain couples TRBV2 to TRBJ1-2; 10 bases agree with TRBD1. Unmatched junction bases numbered 8, after V lost 5 bases and J lost 5 bases. Germline CDR1 reads SNHLY; CDR2 reads FYNNEI. This CDR3 spans 15 amino acids. CDR3 sequence: CASSPGQGDLYGYTF. The DNA for the CDR3 is TGTGCCAGCAGTCCTGGACAGGGGGACCTGTATGGCTACACCTTC.

The chain has TRBV27 and TRBJ2-1; 7 nucleotides match TRBD1. This CDR3 contains 15 residues. Germline V gene sequence: CDR1 MNHEY, CDR2 SMNVEV (reference sequence). Losses at the gene ends were 8 bases for V and 0 bases for J; bases not matched to a gene: 7. CDR3 bases: TGTGCCAGCGGAACAGGGGCTCTCTCCTACAATGAGCAGTTCTTC. Protein product: CASGTGALSYNEQFF.

J is TRBJ2-3 and V is TRBV27; 9 nucleotides match TRBD2. J gave up 4 bases and V 5 bases, and 4 bases lay outside the gene matches. This CDR3 is built from 14 residues. Germline V lookup: CDR1 MNHEY, CDR2 SMNVEV (reference sequence). The CDR3 DNA reads TGTGCCAGCAGTCTAGCGGGGACAGCAGATACGCAGTATTTT. Amino acid sequence: CASSLAGTADTQYF.

CDR3 DNA: TGCGCCAGCAGCAACAGGGGAGGAACCTACAATGAGCAGTTCTTC. Its translation: CASSNRGGTYNEQFF. This chain links TRBV4-1 with TRBJ2-1; perhaps TRBD1 as D (7 bases). The CDR3 is 15 amino acids. Germline V lookup: CDR1 MGHRA, CDR2 YSYEKL. Trimming took off 5 bases at V and 2 bases at J, with 13 bases between the two ends.

The chain is built from TRBV11-2 and TRBJ1-2; D gene unclear. Trimming took off 2 bases at V and 0 bases at J, with 7 bases between the two ends. This CDR3 spans 14 amino acids. The germline gives CDR1 SGHAT, CDR2 FQNNGV. The CDR3 DNA follows: TGTGCCAGCAGCTTAATTGACGCTAACTATGGCTACACCTTC. It is translated as CASSLIDANYGYTF.

In this sample, this clone turned up once. This rearrangement joins TRBV19 to TRBJ1-5, with a weak D call TRBD1 (5 bases). The CDR3 consists of 16 residues. Germline assignment: CDR1 LNHDA and CDR2 SQIVND (reference sequence). The V and J ends lost 5 bases and 9 bases respectively, with 23 bases between them. In DNA, the CDR3 is TGTGCCAGTAGTCAACTCAGGGAAGGGGCTCGAGCGCCCCAGCATTTT. The encoded protein is CASSQLREGARAPQHF.

V and J are TRBV14 and TRBJ2-7; weak D call: TRBD2 (5 bases). The CDR3 consists of 16 residues. Germline V CDR1 and CDR2: SGHDN, FVKESK. The V end lost 0 bases, the J end lost 3 bases, and 15 bases lay between the germline ends. In nucleotides, the CDR3 is TGTGCCAGCAGCCAAGATCGGCTAGCCCGGCTCTACGAGCAGTACTTC. Residues: CASSQDRLARLYEQYF.

The chain combines TRBV2 with TRBJ2-1; 11 positions match TRBD2. The CDR3 is 15 amino acids. V shed 6 bases, J shed 4 bases, and the junction held 5 bases outside the gene matches. Per germline, CDR1 SNHLY and CDR2 FYNNEI. This CDR3 is CASRTTSGNYNEQFF. The CDR3 DNA reads TGTGCCAGCAGGACGACTAGCGGGAATTACAATGAGCAGTTCTTC. The complete variable domain, with remaining parts taken from reference TRBV2 and TRBJ2-1, reads EPEVTQTPSHQVTQMGQEVILRCVPISNHLYFYWYRQILGQKVEFLVSFYNNEISEKSEIFDDQFSVERPDGSNFTLKIRSTKLEDSAMYFCASRTTSGNYNEQFFGPGTRLTVL.

The chain carries TRBV5-6 and TRBJ1-3; D gene ambiguous. Germline V lookup: CDR1 SGHDT, CDR2 YYEEEE. The CDR3 spans 13 residues. V was pared by 3 bases and J by 7 bases, with 11 bases between. The CDR3 DNA sequence: TGTGCCAGCAGCTATCGACCCTGGAACACCATATATTTT. This encodes CASSYRPWNTIYF. Combining the CDR3 with reference TRBV5-6 and TRBJ1-3 gives the whole variable domain DAGVTQSPTHLIKTRGQQVTLRCSPKSGHDTVSWYQQALGQGPQFIFQYYEEEERQRGNFPDRFSGHQFPNYSSELNVNALLLGDSALYLCASSYRPWNTIYFGEGSWLTVV.

The gene calls are TRBV11-2 and TRBJ1-2; D is possibly TRBD1 (5 bases). The CDR3 runs to 12 residues. Germline lookup yields CDR1 SGHAT and CDR2 FQNNGV. Trimming took off 8 bases at V and 4 bases at J, with 11 bases between the two ends. In DNA form, the CDR3 reads TGTGCCAGCCAAGGACACTCCTATGGCTACACCTTC. Its translation is CASQGHSYGYTF.

V usage is TRBV27 and J usage is TRBJ2-7, with 11 bases matching TRBD2. The ends lost 0 bases at V and 6 bases at J; junction bases unmatched: 10. The CDR3 consists of 17 residues. Germline loops: CDR1 MNHEY, CDR2 SMNVEV (reference sequence). CDR3 in DNA: TGTGCCAGCAGTTTATCCTTAACCGGGACTAGCGGATCCGAGCAGTACTTC. Amino acids: CASSLSLTGTSGSEQYF.

V is TRBV6-1 and J is TRBJ1-2, with a possible D match to TRBD1 (5 bases). V was pared by 9 bases and J by 3 bases, with 8 bases between. Germline assignment: CDR1 MNHNS and CDR2 SASEGT. The CDR3 spans 11 residues. DNA for the CDR3: TGTGCCAGGGGGGACTACTATGGCTACACCTTC. Its translation: CARGDYYGYTF.